The 10 T cell receptor beta chains below were found in one sample sequenced in a study of T-cell reconstitution after alpha-beta-depleted transplantation in children. A TCRbeta library incorporating unique molecular identifiers was prepared. Via MiXCR, TCRdb re-called the PCR reads, giving one row per CDR3 protein. The top ten clones hold 3.8% of a sample with 350,000 to 450,000 distinct CDR3 sequences, around 21% of them seen once. The source material was PBMCs from the stem cell graft donor, sampled from the stem cell graft. The receptors here all came from a human donor who donated a stem cell graft to a child with acute myeloid leukemia.

This sequence joins TRBV20-1 and TRBJ2-1, with 7 bases matching TRBD2. Germline trimming cut 1 base from V and 5 bases from J; bases unmatched to any gene: 5. The CDR3 has 14 amino acids. In germline, CDR1 is DFQATT, CDR2 SNEGSKA (reference sequence). The DNA of the CDR3 is TGCAGTGCTAGAGGGAGCGGGGTTGACAATGAGCAGTTCTTC. This sequence encodes CSARGSGVDNEQFF.

The V and J genes are TRBV5-1 and TRBJ2-7, with D possibly TRBD2 on 6 matching bases. The CDR3 totals 14 residues. Germline CDR1 and CDR2: SGHRS and YFSETQ. V dropped 0 bases and J dropped 3 bases, with 10 bases sitting between them. CDR3: CASSLEASDYEQYF. The CDR3 DNA reads TGCGCCAGCAGCTTGGAGGCTAGCGACTACGAGCAGTACTTC.

Ten or more counts support this clonotype. The junction shows a germline mismatch at one end, possibly a read error. This rearrangement joins TRBV29-1 to TRBJ1-1; D is possibly TRBD1 (5 bases). Per the germline V gene, CDR1 is SQVTM and CDR2 is ANQGSEA. The CDR3 contains 13 residues. The CDR3 here is CSGERGTHTEAFF. The CDR3 DNA sequence: TGCAGCGGTGAACGGGGGACGCACACTGAAGCTTTCTTT.

In DNA form, the CDR3 reads TGTGCCAGCAGCCGAGACAGGGGGGAAAAACTGTTTTTT. It encodes CASSRDRGEKLFF. The gene calls are TRBV5-6 and TRBJ1-4, with 9 bases aligning to TRBD1. CDR3 length equals 13 residues. Germline V gene data show CDR1 as SGHDT and CDR2 as YYEEEE. V trimming: 4 bases; J trimming: 8 bases; junction bases outside the gene matches: 3.

The chain recombines TRBV6-2 or TRBV6-3 with TRBJ2-1; no definite D call. This CDR3 is built from 14 residues. Trimming removed 6 bases at V and 10 bases at J, with 19 bases between. From germline, CDR1 is MNHEY and CDR2 SVGEGT. The CDR3 reads CASSLAATNWEQFF. CDR3 DNA: TGTGCCAGCAGCCTCGCAGCGACGAATTGGGAGCAGTTCTTC.

This clonotype was counted only a few times. This sequence joins TRBV27 and TRBJ2-3; 8 bases match TRBD2. V gave up 4 bases and J gave up 6 bases; unmatched junction bases: 9. The V gene's germline CDR1 is MNHEY and CDR2 SMNVEV (reference sequence). The CDR3 runs 15 residues. DNA of the CDR3: TGTGCCAGCAGTTGGACGGGAGGGCCAGGGGATACGCAGTATTTT. Encoded protein: CASSWTGGPGDTQYF.

This clonotype came up many times. The gene calls are TRBV29-1 and TRBJ2-7, with 10 nucleotides matching TRBD2. CDR3 length equals 13 residues. The V and J ends lost 6 bases and 4 bases, in that order; junction bases with no gene match: 6. Looked up from germline, CDR1 is SQVTM and CDR2 is ANQGSEA. CDR3 sequence: CSVRTSGTYEQYF. For the CDR3, the DNA is TGCAGCGTCCGGACTAGCGGAACTTACGAGCAGTACTTC.

This clonotype has a handful of counts. The V and J genes are TRBV20-1 and TRBJ2-1, with 8 nucleotides matching TRBD2. V shed 0 bases and J 2 bases; nucleotides not matched to a gene: 9. Germline V gene lookup returns CDR1 DFQATT and CDR2 SNEGSKA (reference sequence). This CDR3 region has 17 residues. Written as DNA, the CDR3 is TGCAGTGCTAGAGATCAAGGGAGTAGCGGGGCCTACAATGAGCAGTTCTTC. Its protein is CSARDQGSSGAYNEQFF.

This clonotype was picked up a small number of times. The J gene is TRBJ1-2, the V gene TRBV28; 8 bases fit TRBD1. This CDR3 spans 12 amino acids. V lost 6 bases to trimming and J lost 8 bases; unmatched junction nucleotides: 5. CDR1 and CDR2 (germline): MDHEN, SYDVKM. The CDR3 loop is CASRLTGGGYTF. For the CDR3, the DNA is TGTGCCAGCAGACTTACAGGGGGAGGCTACACCTTC.

This clonotype has only a few counts. The CDR3: CSAPPGTTNEKLFF. In nucleotides, the CDR3 is TGCAGTGCTCCTCCGGGCACAACTAATGAAAAACTGTTTTTT. V usage is TRBV20-1 and J usage is TRBJ1-4; D unclear. Per germline, CDR1 DFQATT and CDR2 SNEGSKA (reference sequence). Trimming took 5 bases from V and 0 from J, leaving 10 bases between them. This CDR3 is built from 14 residues.